The present T cell receptor (beta chain) was sequenced within a study of T cell responses to AZD1222 COVID-19 vaccine. Whole-study results and caveats: Among AZD1222 vaccinees, only five or six were seropositive at baseline. Compared with day 0, the breadth and depth of the Spike-specific TCR repertoire rose significantly after two doses of AZD1222.

About this clone itself: Its cognate antigen is unknown.

The germline gives CDR1 SNHLY, CDR2 FYNNEI. This CDR3 is built from 15 residues. The ends lost 5 bases at V and 4 bases at J; junction bases unmatched: 6. Using immunoSEQ multiplex PCR, the repertoire was profiled, and TCRdb retains in-frame clones only, with some absent. There are around 99,000 clones in the sample; 80% to 95% occur only once, and around 8% lies in the top ten. This chain links TRBV2 with TRBJ2-7, with 12 bases matching TRBD2. Sequences were derived from peripheral blood, sampled 28 days after the second AZD1222 dose. The sequence came from an adult who received the AZD1222 COVID-19 vaccine. CDR3 residues: CASSPSGRAGYEQYF. The CDR3 coding sequence is TGTGCCAGCAGTCCTAGCGGGAGGGCTGGTTACGAGCAGTACTTC.